These T cell receptor beta chains were read from a single sample in a study of regulatory T cells in long-lasting Graves disease. TCRdb ran MiXCR on the multiplex PCR reads and lists one entry per CDR3 protein. The sample lists approximately 540,000 distinct CDR3 sequences, 9.5% to 15% seen once, with 8.9% in the top ten. This sample was also put to use in a study of T cells in Graves' hyperthyroidism and ophthalmopathy.

The starting material was peripheral blood mononuclear cells (PBMCs), obtained at new diagnosis, from a patient treated with antithyroid drugs. These TCRs come from a woman younger than 45 with Graves disease. Each CDR3 is given with its conserved first and last residue.

TRBJ1-1,TRBV19,CASSIYSDNTEAFF
TRBJ2-7,TRBV11-2,CASSLAGEGEQYF
TRBJ2-2,TRBV12-3/TRBV12-4,CASSLSGGTGELFF
TRBJ2-7,TRBV12-3/TRBV12-4,CASSVLGPGEQYF
TRBJ2-3,TRBV9,CASSALGTSAGFTDTQYF
TRBJ2-2,TRBV5-4,CASSPGVWGRRTGELFF
TRBJ2-1,TRBV12-3/TRBV12-4,CASSSGLAGRGEQFF
TRBJ2-7,TRBV12-3/TRBV12-4,CASSLRRRSYEQYF
TRBJ2-1,TRBV11-2,CASSLASGSSYNEQFF
TRBJ1-6,TRBV20-1,CSAPQTAASPLHF
TRBJ2-7,TRBV20-1,CSAREITYEQYF
TRBJ2-7,TRBV27,CASSLTPGGERYF
TRBJ2-7,TRBV12-3/TRBV12-4,CASSGKRGSPYEQYF
TRBJ1-2,TRBV19,CASSIPGIRYGYTF
TRBJ1-5,TRBV2,CASSPRGSTDSNQPQHF
TRBJ2-1,TRBV6-4,CASSDSWGSGDYNEQFF
TRBJ2-1,TRBV20-1,CSARTSGRTNEQFF
TRBJ1-1,TRBV9,CASTRQTGNTEAFF
TRBJ1-4,TRBV12-3/TRBV12-4,CASSLSSWSREKLFF
TRBJ2-7,TRBV7-2,CASSLALARRRGEQYF
TRBJ2-1,TRBV5-6,CASSFVSGYNEQFF
TRBJ1-1,TRBV7-9,CASSLGGRRSTEAFF
TRBJ2-1,TRBV14,CASSHVAGTSGNEQFF
TRBJ2-1,TRBV11-2,CASSRSGTSYNEQFF
TRBJ1-3,TRBV12-3/TRBV12-4,CASSMGGSTRPGNTIYF
TRBJ1-2,TRBV14,CASRHTGTFDGYTF
TRBJ2-7,TRBV30,CASQGVGFFHEQYF
TRBJ1-2,TRBV13,CASSLGLFGSHSKGYTF